This section outlines one T cell receptor (beta chain) sequence together with its context. The antigen this receptor binds is unknown. There are no base qualities to consult, and no much larger clone falls within one base. The treatment or condition tag for this specimen amounts to: approximately nine-day PBMC culture with coronavirus spike peptide pools or control peptides (ViraFEST assay). The ViraFEST assay, used in the study, expanded antigen-specific T cells with peptide pools and then identified the expanded clonotypes through TCR sequencing. The convalescent patients' positive SARS-CoV-2 PCR tests were from March to December 2020, which was before the Alpha, Beta and Delta variants emerged in the United States. Each well held two million PBMCs cultured with 9 to 10 ug/ml peptide pools in IMDM containing approximately 4.8% human AB serum and 7.5 to 10 IU/ml IL-2. On days 3 and 7, half of the culture medium was replaced with fresh IL-2-containing medium. After 9 to 11 days of culture, CD4+ T cells were isolated by negative selection with the EasySep CD4+ T cell isolation kit. Ficoll-Paque Plus gradient centrifugation was used to isolate PBMCs from whole blood, and the isolated PBMCs were then either used fresh or cryopreserved at -140C. Culture conditions were generally each tested in triplicate wells.

The sample originates from a study of vaccination and CD4 T cells after COVID-19 (dated by TCRdb to 2021 to 2024). Regarding the study in general: Convalescent patients had a positive SARS-CoV-2 result on nasal swab PCR, and of these patients, 8 or 9 had mild disease and one had severe disease. Six males and four females were included in the convalescent cohort, with two Hispanic individuals, seven Caucasians, two Asians and one multiracial person represented. The cultures were stimulated with overlapping spike peptide pools from SARS-CoV-2 and from the common cold coronaviruses HCoV-NL63, HCoV-OC43 and HCoV-229E. Post-vaccine blood samples were obtained a median of about 70 days after the second vaccine dose, with a range of roughly 12 to 250 days. The spike-specific CD4+ TCR repertoire was compared before and after mRNA vaccination in 10 to 11 COVID-19 convalescent patients and a handful of infection-naive healthy vaccine recipients. Post-COVID blood samples were collected from convalescent patients a median of roughly 100 days after diagnosis, with a range of about 30 to 161 days. Each participant got two doses of either the Pfizer-BioNTech BNT162b2 vaccine (n=8) or the Moderna mRNA-1273 vaccine (n=2). In control cultures, a CEFX viral epitope pool was used as positive control, an HIV-1 Nef peptide pool was used as negative control, or no peptide was added.

From its cysteine to its phenylalanine, the CDR3 spans 18 amino acids. The entry retains the CDR3 DNA only, 54 bases that are in frame from base 1. The germline V gene supplies CDR1 SGHVS and CDR2 FQNEAQ. The germline V and J ends show losses of 1 base and 0 bases respectively, and no gene match explains 10 bases of the junction. The library was produced with PCR. DNA from cultured CD4+ T cells was subjected to TCR sequencing with the Oncomine TCR Beta short-read assay at the Johns Hopkins FTIC core. The QIAamp micro DNA kit was used to extract genomic DNA from the cultured CD4+ T cells. Oncomine TCR Beta libraries from cultured CD4+ T cells were pooled using unique dual indexes and sequenced on an Illumina iSeq 100. In the source study's methods: Non-productive sequences were filtered out, and CDR3s that did not start with C, did not end with F or W, or were shorter than 7 amino acids were discarded. The MANAFEST web application identified antigen-specific clonotypes by comparing peptide-stimulated wells against reference wells and other culture wells. For a clone to be called positive, the clone needed an FDR below 0.05, an odds ratio above 5, and a productive frequency above 0.1% in at least two of three replicate wells. Clonotypes that were significantly expanded in both SARS-CoV-2 spike wells and at least one common cold coronavirus spike condition were defined as cross-reactive. Levenshtein distances (stringdist) and unrooted phylogenetic trees (ape) in R version 3.6.1 were used to assess CDR3 homology. The public reads were quality trimmed at Q25 with fastp and then assembled into clones with MiXCR by TCRdb, keeping productive beta chains. Here each entry gathers all rows of one CDR3 protein and keeps the most common genes and DNA. The V and J calls and clone size come from TCRdb's table, not from the authors' own analysis. The sample table records about 23,000 distinct CDR3 sequences; under 70% of these occur just once. The ten largest make up roughly 3.1% of the sample.

On the study overall, not on this receptor specifically: The median count of SARS-CoV-2-reactive clonotypes went up from 20 to 25 after infection to 38 after vaccination, although the change was not significant. Among convalescent patients, a median 86.3% of the SARS-CoV-2-reactive clones seen after vaccination appeared only after vaccination, which suggests priming specific to the vaccine. Only a relatively small number of convalescent patients were included in the study, and early timepoints following natural infection were not analyzed. Nearly all vaccine-specific clones in convalescent patients (304 of 307) were mono-reactive for SARS-CoV-2 spike rather than cross-reactive with common cold coronaviruses.

Recombination connected TRBV7-8 to TRBJ2-7; the junction holds 9 bases that match TRBD2. This sequence originates from a human donor who had recovered from COVID-19. Sequencing was done on a sample of CD4+ T cells from blood, cultured in vitro. The CDR3 protein sequence reads: CASSLDQRLAGSSYEQYF. The nucleotide sequence reads as follows: TGTGCCAGCAGCTTAGATCAACGGCTAGCGGGAAGCTCCTACGAGCAGTACTTC.